The clone carrying this TCR beta chain came up a few times. This sample also contains other DNA sequences that code for the same CDR3. The entry originates in a study of beta chain features in type 1 diabetes. Germline CDR1 LNHNV, CDR2 YYDKDF (reference sequence). This CDR3 has 15 amino acids. Trimming removed 1 base from V and 8 bases from J; junction bases left unmatched: 3. cDNA synthesis used the whole RNA isolate, giving expressed TCRB sequences. Measured with immunoSEQ multiplex PCR; TCRdb has only the in-frame clones, and not every one. The sample holds nearly 250,000 clones, around an eighth seen once.

The gene calls are TRBV15 and TRBJ1-6; 9 bases fit TRBD1. This clonotype was obtained from a woman aged 40-49 years in good health. Sequencing input: naive CD4+ T cells from blood. The CDR3 reads CATSRVRTGDSPLHF. The CDR3 coding sequence is TGTGCCACCAGCAGAGTGCGGACAGGGGATTCACCCCTCCACTTT.